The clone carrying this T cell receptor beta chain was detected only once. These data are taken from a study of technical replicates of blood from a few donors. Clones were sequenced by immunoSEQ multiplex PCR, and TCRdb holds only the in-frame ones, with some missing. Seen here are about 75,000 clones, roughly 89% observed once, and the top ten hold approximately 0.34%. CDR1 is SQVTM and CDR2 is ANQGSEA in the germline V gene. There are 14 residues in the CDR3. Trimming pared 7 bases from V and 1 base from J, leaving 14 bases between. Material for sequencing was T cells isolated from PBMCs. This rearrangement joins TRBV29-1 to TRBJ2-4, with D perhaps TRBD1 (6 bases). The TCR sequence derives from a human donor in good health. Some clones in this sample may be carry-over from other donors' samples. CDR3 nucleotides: TGCAGCGCAGCACAGGGTTGGGCCAAAAACATTCAGTACTTC. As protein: CSAAQGWAKNIQYF.